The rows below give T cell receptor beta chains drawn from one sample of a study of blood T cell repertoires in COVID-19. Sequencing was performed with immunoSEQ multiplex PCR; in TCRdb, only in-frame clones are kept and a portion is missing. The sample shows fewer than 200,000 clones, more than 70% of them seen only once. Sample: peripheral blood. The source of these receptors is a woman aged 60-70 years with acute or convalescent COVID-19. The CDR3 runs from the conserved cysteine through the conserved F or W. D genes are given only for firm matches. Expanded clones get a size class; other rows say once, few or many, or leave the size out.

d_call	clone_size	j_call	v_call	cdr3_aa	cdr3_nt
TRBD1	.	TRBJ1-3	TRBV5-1	CASSLGGTASGNTIYF	TGCGCCAGCAGCTTGGGTGGGACAGCCTCTGGAAACACCATATATTTT
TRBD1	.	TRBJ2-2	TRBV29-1	CSVSTGEVFTGELFF	TGCAGCGTGTCGACAGGGGAGGTATTTACCGGGGAGCTGTTTTTT
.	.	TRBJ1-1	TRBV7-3	CASSLTVAKTEAFF	TGTGCCAGCAGCTTAACGGTAGCGAAAACTGAAGCTTTCTTT
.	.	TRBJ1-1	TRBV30	CAFRDNPMNTEAFF	TGTGCCTTCCGGGATAATCCCATGAACACTGAAGCTTTCTTT
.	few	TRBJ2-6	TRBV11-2	CASSLEGGPGANVLTF	TGTGCCAGCAGCTTAGAGGGGGGACCTGGGGCCAACGTCCTGACTTTC
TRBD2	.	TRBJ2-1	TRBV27	CASSVSGTSGTYNEQFF	TGTGCCAGCAGTGTTTCCGGGACTAGCGGGACCTACAATGAGCAGTTCTTC
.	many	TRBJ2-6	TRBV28	CASSLTASGANVLTF	TGTGCCAGCAGTCTAACAGCCTCTGGGGCCAACGTCCTGACTTTC
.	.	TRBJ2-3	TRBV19	CASSTTGLLTDTQYF	TGTGCCAGTAGCACTACGGGACTGCTCACAGATACGCAGTATTTT
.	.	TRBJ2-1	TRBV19	CASRDSGNEQFF	TGTGCCAGTCGGGACTCGGGAAATGAGCAGTTCTTC
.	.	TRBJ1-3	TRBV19	CASSRGAGNTIYF	TGTGCCAGTAGCCGGGGGGCTGGAAACACCATATATTTT
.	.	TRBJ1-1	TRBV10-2	CASSIGTEAFF	TGCGCCAGTAGTATCGGCACTGAAGCTTTCTTT
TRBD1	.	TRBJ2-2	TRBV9	CASSVLGTGGRELFF	TGTGCCAGCAGCGTATTGGGGACAGGGGGCCGGGAGCTGTTTTTT
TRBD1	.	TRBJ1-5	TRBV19	CASSPTGGLEHQEPQHF	TGTGCCAGTAGTCCTACAGGGGGCTTAGAACACCAGGAGCCCCAGCATTTT
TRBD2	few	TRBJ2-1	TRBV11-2	CASSLGTGGIYEQFF	TGTGCCAGCAGCTTAGGGACGGGAGGCATTTATGAGCAGTTCTTC
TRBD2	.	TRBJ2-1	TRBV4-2	CASSKGLAGVEEQFF	TGTGCCAGCAGCAAGGGACTAGCGGGAGTTGAAGAGCAGTTCTTC
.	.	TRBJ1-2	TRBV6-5	CASSYSPYYGYTF	TGTGCCAGCAGTTACTCCCCATACTATGGCTACACCTTC
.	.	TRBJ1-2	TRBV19	CASRKGLDGYTF	TGTGCCAGTAGAAAGGGGCTGGATGGCTACACCTTC
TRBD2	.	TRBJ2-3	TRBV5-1	CASSGGLAGADTQYF	TGCGCCAGCAGCGGAGGACTAGCGGGGGCAGATACGCAGTATTTT
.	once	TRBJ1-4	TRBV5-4	CASSLGSNEKLFF	TGTGCCAGCAGCTTGGGCAGTAATGAAAAACTGTTTTTT
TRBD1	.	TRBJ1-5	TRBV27	CASRSNRGYSNQPQHF	TGTGCCAGCAGGTCTAACAGGGGCTATAGCAATCAGCCCCAGCATTTT
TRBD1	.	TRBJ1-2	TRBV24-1	CATSDRTGGSNGYTF	TGTGCCACCAGTGATCGGACAGGGGGCAGCAATGGCTACACCTTC
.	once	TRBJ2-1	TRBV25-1	CASSEQDFLYNEQFF	TGTGCCAGCAGTGAACAGGATTTCCTTTACAATGAGCAGTTCTTC
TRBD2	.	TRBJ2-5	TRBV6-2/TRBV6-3	CASSIAGGGQETQYF	TGTGCCAGCAGTATAGCGGGAGGGGGGCAAGAGACCCAGTACTTC
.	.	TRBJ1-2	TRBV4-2	CASSLRSPEAAGYTF	TGTGCCAGCAGCCTGAGGTCTCCCGAAGCGGCTGGCTACACCTTC